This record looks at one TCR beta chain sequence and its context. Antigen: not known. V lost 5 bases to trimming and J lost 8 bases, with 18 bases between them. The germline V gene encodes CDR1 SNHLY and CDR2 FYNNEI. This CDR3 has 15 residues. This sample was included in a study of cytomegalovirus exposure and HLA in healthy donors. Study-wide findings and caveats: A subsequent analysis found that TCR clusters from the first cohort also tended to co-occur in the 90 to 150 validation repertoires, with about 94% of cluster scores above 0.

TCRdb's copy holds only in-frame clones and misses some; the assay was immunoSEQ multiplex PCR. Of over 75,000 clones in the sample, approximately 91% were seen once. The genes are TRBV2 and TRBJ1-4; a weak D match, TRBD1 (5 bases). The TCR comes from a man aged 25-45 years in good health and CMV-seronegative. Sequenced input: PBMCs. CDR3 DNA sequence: TGTGCCAGCAGTCCAGGGTTCTCCCGCAAAGAAAAACTGTTTTTT. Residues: CASSPGFSRKEKLFF.